Listed below are T cell receptor beta chains from one sample, sequenced in a study of cytomegalovirus exposure and HLA in healthy donors. The assay was immunoSEQ multiplex PCR, and TCRdb's table has in-frame clones only and misses some. The sample gives 150,000 or so clones, roughly four fifths of which show up once; roughly 1.6% is in the top ten. Sequencing used PBMCs. The receptors derive from a man aged 35 to 55 in good health and CMV-seronegative. Both conserved end residues are part of each CDR3. The D gene is left open where the match is weak. Part of the rows lack a size; the others show once, few, many or a class for expanded clones.

j_gene	v_gene	d_gene	abundance	CDR3nt	CDR3aa
TRBJ2-1	TRBV27	TRBD1	-	TGTGCCAGCAGTTTAAGAGGGACAGGCTCCTACAATGAGCAGTTCTTC	CASSLRGTGSYNEQFF
TRBJ2-1	TRBV27	TRBD1	-	TGTGCCAGCAGTTTATCGAAGTCAGGGGGCCAAGGCAATGAGCAGTTCTTC	CASSLSKSGGQGNEQFF
TRBJ2-3	TRBV27	TRBD2	few	TGTGCCAGCAGACGTACTAGCGGACCTAAGGGGGATACGCAGTATTTT	CASRRTSGPKGDTQYF
TRBJ2-1	TRBV18	TRBD2	-	TGTGCCAGCTCACCAGGCAGCGGGAGGGCCAGTGAGCAGTTCTTC	CASSPGSGRASEQFF
TRBJ1-1	TRBV19	-	-	TGTGCCAGTTGGGGGACACTTATTCGGGGCACTGAAGCTTTCTTT	CASWGTLIRGTEAFF
TRBJ1-2	TRBV27	-	few	TGTGCCAGCAGTTCCCGTGAGGGGGTACGCGGCTACACCTTC	CASSSREGVRGYTF
TRBJ2-1	TRBV27	TRBD1	-	TGTGCCAGCAGTTGGCCGGGACAGTACAATGAGCAGTTCTTC	CASSWPGQYNEQFF
TRBJ1-2	TRBV28	-	-	TGTGCCAGCAGTTTAGTCCCCGGCACCTTC	CASSLVPGTF
TRBJ2-5	TRBV7-2	-	-	TGTGCCAGCAGCCGGTACCAAGAGACCCAGTACTTC	CASSRYQETQYF
TRBJ2-7	TRBV28	TRBD2	once	TGTGCCAGCAGTTCATCGGTAACGGGGCTAGCGGGCTACGAGCAGTACTTC	CASSSSVTGLAGYEQYF
TRBJ2-2	TRBV5-4	TRBD2	-	TGTGCCAGCAGCTATGGGACTAGCGACACCGGGGAGCTGTTTTTT	CASSYGTSDTGELFF
TRBJ2-1	TRBV7-2	TRBD2	few	TGTGCCAGTCGGGAGGCTTCCTATGAGCAGTTCTTC	CASREASYEQFF
TRBJ1-3	TRBV7-9	-	-	TGTTCCAGCAGCTTAGTTGGAGGGACTGGAAACACCATATATTTT	CSSSLVGGTGNTIYF
TRBJ2-2	TRBV29-1	-	-	TGCAGCATCCGTCCCGGGTCCTACACCGGGGAGCTGTTTTTT	CSIRPGSYTGELFF
TRBJ2-2	TRBV19	TRBD1	-	TGTGCCAGTAGTTCCAAACCGGGACAGGGGGCGATGGGCGGGGAGCTGTTTTTT	CASSSKPGQGAMGGELFF
TRBJ2-6	TRBV12-2	-	-	TGTGCAAGTCGCTTCCGGGACAGGGGTACTGGGGCCAACGGCCTGACTTTC	CASRFRDRGTGANGLTF
TRBJ2-1	TRBV30	TRBD2	-	TGTGCCTGGAGGATCTCCGGGACTAGCGGGAGAGATGAGCAGTTCTTC	CAWRISGTSGRDEQFF
TRBJ2-7	TRBV5-6	TRBD2	-	TGTGCCAGCAGCTTGAGTGGCGGGAGGTCCTACGAGCAGTACTTC	CASSLSGGRSYEQYF
TRBJ2-2	TRBV5-1	TRBD2	-	TGCGCCAGCAGCTTGGACCCCGGGACTAGCGGAACCGGGGAGCTGTTTTTT	CASSLDPGTSGTGELFF
TRBJ2-3	TRBV5-4	TRBD2	few	TGTGCCAGCAGCAGGGGGACTAGCGGAATCACAGATACGCAGTATTTT	CASSRGTSGITDTQYF
TRBJ1-1	TRBV27	-	once	TGTGCCAGCAGTAAGGTGGAGGCGAAGAACACTGAAGCTTTCTTT	CASSKVEAKNTEAFF
TRBJ1-1	TRBV7-2	TRBD1	-	TGTGCCAGCAGCTCCAATACAGGGGGCGCGGCTGAAGCTTTCTTT	CASSSNTGGAAEAFF
TRBJ1-1	TRBV25-1	TRBD1	-	TGTGCCAGCAGCCGTAGGGGGCCCGAAGCTTTCTTT	CASSRRGPEAFF
TRBJ1-5	TRBV6-1	TRBD1	-	TGTGCCAGCAGCCATCCGGGACAGGAATTTGAGCCCCAGCATTTT	CASSHPGQEFEPQHF
TRBJ1-1	TRBV7-9	-	-	TGTTCCAGCAGCTTAGGTGGCAGGGTGAACACTGAAGCTTTCTTT	CSSSLGGRVNTEAFF
TRBJ2-1	TRBV19	-	-	TGTGCCAGTAGTCATAACAACGGCATACTAATCTACAATGAGCAGTTCTTC	CASSHNNGILIYNEQFF
TRBJ2-6	TRBV30	-	-	TGTGCCTGGAGTGTTGGAGGGGCCAACGGCCTGACTTTC	CAWSVGGANGLTF
TRBJ2-1	TRBV11-2	-	-	TGTGCCAGCACCAGTAGCGGCTACTACAATGAGCAGTTCTTC	CASTSSGYYNEQFF
TRBJ2-7	TRBV6-1	-	-	TGTGCCAGCCAGACTAGTTCCCCGTACGAGCAGTACTTC	CASQTSSPYEQYF
TRBJ2-5	TRBV5-4	TRBD2	-	TGTGCCAGCAGCCCTCAGGACGGGAGGGGAGAGACCCAGTACTTC	CASSPQDGRGETQYF
TRBJ1-1	TRBV6-6	-	-	TGTGCCAGCAGTTGGAGTGAGTCTGAAGCTTTCTTT	CASSWSESEAFF
TRBJ2-7	TRBV5-4	TRBD1	few	TGTGCCAGCAGCTCGAACCGACAGGGTTACTACGAGCAGTACTTC	CASSSNRQGYYEQYF
TRBJ1-5	TRBV7-8	-	-	TGTGCCAGCAGCTCGCGTGGGAGCGATCAGCCCCAGCATTTT	CASSSRGSDQPQHF
TRBJ2-3	TRBV9	-	-	TGTGCCAGCAGCGTAAGGGGGGGGAAGGCAGATACGCAGTATTTT	CASSVRGGKADTQYF